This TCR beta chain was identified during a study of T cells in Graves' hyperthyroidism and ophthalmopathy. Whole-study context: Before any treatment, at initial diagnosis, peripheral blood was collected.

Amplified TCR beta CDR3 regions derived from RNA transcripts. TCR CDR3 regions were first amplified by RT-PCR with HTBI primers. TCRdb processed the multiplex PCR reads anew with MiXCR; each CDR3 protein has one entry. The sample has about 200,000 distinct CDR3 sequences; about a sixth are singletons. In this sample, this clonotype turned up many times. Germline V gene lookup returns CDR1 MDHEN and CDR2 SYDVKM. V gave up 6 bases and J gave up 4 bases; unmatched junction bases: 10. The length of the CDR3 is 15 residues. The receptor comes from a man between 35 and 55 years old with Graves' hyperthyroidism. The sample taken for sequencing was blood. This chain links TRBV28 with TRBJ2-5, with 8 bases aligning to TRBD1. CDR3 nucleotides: TGTGCCAGCAGACAAACTTCAACAGGGGGAGAGACCCAGTACTTC. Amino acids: CASRQTSTGGETQYF. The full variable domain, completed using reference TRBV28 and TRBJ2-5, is DVKVTQSSRYLVKRTGEKVFLECVQDMDHENMFWYRQDPGLGLRLIYFSYDVKMKEKGDIPEGYSVSREKKERFSLILESASTNQTSMYLCASRQTSTGGETQYFGPGTRLLVL.